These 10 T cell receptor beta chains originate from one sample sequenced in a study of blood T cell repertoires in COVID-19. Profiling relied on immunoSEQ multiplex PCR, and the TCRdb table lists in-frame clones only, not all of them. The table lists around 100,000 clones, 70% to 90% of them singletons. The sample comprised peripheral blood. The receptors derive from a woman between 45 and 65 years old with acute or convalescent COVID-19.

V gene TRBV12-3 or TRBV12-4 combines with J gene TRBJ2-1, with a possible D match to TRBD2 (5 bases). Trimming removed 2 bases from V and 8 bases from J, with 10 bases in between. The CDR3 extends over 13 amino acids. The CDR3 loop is CASSLRPGDEQFF. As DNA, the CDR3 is TGTGCCAGCAGTTTACGCCCCGGGGATGAGCAGTTCTTC.

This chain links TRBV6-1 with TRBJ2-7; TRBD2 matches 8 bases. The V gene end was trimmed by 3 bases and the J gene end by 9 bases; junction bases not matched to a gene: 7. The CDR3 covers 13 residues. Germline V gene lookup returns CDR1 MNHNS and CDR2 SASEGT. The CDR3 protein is CASSEREAGGQYF. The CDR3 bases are TGTGCCAGCAGTGAGCGGGAGGCGGGTGGGCAGTACTTC.

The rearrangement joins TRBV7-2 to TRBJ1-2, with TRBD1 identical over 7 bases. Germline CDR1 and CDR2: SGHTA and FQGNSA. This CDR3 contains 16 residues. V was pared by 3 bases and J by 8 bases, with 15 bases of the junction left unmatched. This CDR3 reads CASSLMGQSWQGGYTF. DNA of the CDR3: TGTGCCAGCAGCTTGATGGGACAGTCCTGGCAAGGGGGCTACACCTTC. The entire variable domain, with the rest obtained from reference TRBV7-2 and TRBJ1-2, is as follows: GAGVSQSPSNKVTEKGKDVELRCDPISGHTALYWYRQSLGQGLEFLIYFQGNSAPDKSGLPSDRFSAERTGGSVSTLTIQRTQQEDSAVYLCASSLMGQSWQGGYTFGSGTRLTVV.

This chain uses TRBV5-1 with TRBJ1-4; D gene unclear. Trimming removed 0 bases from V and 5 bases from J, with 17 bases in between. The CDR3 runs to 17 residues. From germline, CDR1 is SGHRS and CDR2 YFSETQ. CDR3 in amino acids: CASSLGLGGEKNEKLFF. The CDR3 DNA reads TGCGCCAGCAGCTTGGGTTTGGGTGGGGAGAAAAATGAAAAACTGTTTTTT. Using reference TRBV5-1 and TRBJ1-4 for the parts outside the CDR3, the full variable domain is KAGVTQTPRYLIKTRGQQVTLSCSPISGHRSVSWYQQTPGQGLQFLFEYFSETQRNKGNFPGRFSGRQFSNSRSEMNVSTLELGDSALYLCASSLGLGGEKNEKLFFGSGTQLSVL.

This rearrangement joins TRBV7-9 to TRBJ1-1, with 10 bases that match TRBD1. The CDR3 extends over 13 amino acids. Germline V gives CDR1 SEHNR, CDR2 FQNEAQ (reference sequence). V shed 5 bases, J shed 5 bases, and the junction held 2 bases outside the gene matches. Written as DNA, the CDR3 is TGTGCCAGCAGCCGACAGGGGGCGACTGAAGCTTTCTTT. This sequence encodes CASSRQGATEAFF.

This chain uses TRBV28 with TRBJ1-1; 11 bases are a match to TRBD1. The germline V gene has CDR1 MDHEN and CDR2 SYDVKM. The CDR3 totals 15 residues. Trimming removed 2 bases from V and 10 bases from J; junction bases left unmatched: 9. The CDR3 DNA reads TGTGCCAGCAGTTTACCGAAAGGGACAGGGGGGCGAGCTTTCTTT. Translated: CASSLPKGTGGRAFF. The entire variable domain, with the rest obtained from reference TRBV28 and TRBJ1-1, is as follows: DVKVTQSSRYLVKRTGEKVFLECVQDMDHENMFWYRQDPGLGLRLIYFSYDVKMKEKGDIPEGYSVSREKKERFSLILESASTNQTSMYLCASSLPKGTGGRAFFGQGTRLTVV.

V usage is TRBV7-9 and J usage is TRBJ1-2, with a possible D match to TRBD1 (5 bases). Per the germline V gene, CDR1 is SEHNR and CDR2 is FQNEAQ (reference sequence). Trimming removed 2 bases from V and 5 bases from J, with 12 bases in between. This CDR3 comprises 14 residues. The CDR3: CASSLTGVIYGYTF. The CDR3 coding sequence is TGTGCCAGCAGCTTAACGGGGGTTATATATGGCTACACCTTC.

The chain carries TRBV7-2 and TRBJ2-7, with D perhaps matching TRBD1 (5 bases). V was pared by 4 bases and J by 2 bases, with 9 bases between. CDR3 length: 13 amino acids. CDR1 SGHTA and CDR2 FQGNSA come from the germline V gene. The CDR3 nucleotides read TGTGCCAGCAGCTCGACAGTGACCTACGAGCAGTACTTC. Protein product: CASSSTVTYEQYF.

The CDR3 here is CASSVAEGHGTQYF. Written as DNA, the CDR3 is TGTGCCAGCAGCGTAGCGGAGGGTCATGGGACCCAGTACTTC. The chain employs TRBV9 and TRBJ2-5, with D maybe TRBD2 (6 bases). The ends were cut back, 0 bases at V and 7 bases at J, with 13 bases in the middle. CDR1 and CDR2 from the germline V gene are SGDLS and YYNGEE. CDR3 size: 14 residues.

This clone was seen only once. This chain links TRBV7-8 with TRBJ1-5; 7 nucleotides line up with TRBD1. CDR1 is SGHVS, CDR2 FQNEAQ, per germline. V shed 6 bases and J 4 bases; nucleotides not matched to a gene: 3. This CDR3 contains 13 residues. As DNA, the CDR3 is TGTGCCAGCAGAGAGGACAGGAATCAGCCCCAGCATTTT. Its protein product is CASREDRNQPQHF.